This record concerns one T cell receptor beta chain sequence. This specimen belongs to a study of CD8 T cells in Susac syndrome. CDR3 length: 15 residues. Trimming took 6 bases from V and 6 from J, leaving 18 bases between them. An input of about 0.5 to 1 ug of RNA was subjected to reverse transcription using random hexamers. Each CDR3 protein is one row after TCRdb ran MiXCR on the immunoSEQ multiplex PCR reads. The sample lists around 150,000 distinct CDR3 sequences, roughly 96% seen once, with around 0.11% in the top ten. This chain connects TRBV12-3 or TRBV12-4 to TRBJ2-1; no clear D. This clonotype was obtained from a human donor with multiple sclerosis. What was sequenced was CD4+ T cells from PBMCs. CDR3 protein: CASSPTPPKGNEQFF. The CDR3 nucleotides read TGTGCCAGCAGCCCGACTCCTCCTAAGGGCAATGAGCAGTTCTTC.